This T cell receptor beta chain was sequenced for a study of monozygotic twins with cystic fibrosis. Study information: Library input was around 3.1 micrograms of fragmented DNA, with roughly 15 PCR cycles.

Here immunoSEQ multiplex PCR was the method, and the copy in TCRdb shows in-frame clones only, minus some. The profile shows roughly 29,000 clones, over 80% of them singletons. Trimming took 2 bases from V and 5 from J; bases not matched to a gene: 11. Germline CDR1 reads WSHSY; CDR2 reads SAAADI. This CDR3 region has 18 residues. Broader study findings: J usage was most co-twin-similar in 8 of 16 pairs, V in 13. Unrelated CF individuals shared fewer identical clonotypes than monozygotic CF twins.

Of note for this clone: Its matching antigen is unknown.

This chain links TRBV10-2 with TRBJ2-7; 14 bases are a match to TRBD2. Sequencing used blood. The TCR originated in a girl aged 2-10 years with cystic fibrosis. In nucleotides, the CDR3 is TGCGCCAGCAGTGAGATGACTAGCGGGAGGGCCGATGAGGACGAGCAGTACTTC. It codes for CASSEMTSGRADEDEQYF.